These 18 T cell receptor beta chains were all obtained from the same sample, sequenced in a study of beta chain features in type 1 diabetes. Sequenced material consisted of expressed TCRB transcripts (all of the isolated RNA was reverse transcribed). The repertoire was sequenced with immunoSEQ multiplex PCR; TCRdb's copy has only in-frame clones and lacks some. The sample records roughly 41,000 clones, around half being singletons. Sequenced material: central memory CD4+ T cells from blood. The receptors come from a woman under 30 in good health.

This clone was seen a few times. The DNA for the CDR3 is TGTGCCAGCAGCCCAGCGGGGCGTGGGGAGACCCAGTACTTC. Its translation: CASSPAGRGETQYF. The chain links TRBV7-9 to TRBJ2-5; 7 bases align to TRBD2. The V gene's germline CDR1 is SEHNR and CDR2 FQNEAQ (reference sequence). The CDR3 sequence is 14 residues long. Trimming removed 5 bases from V and 5 bases from J; junction bases left unmatched: 8.

This chain links TRBV2 with TRBJ2-7; tentative D call: TRBD2 (5 bases). In germline, CDR1 is SNHLY, CDR2 FYNNEI. This CDR3 spans 12 amino acids. Trimming shortened V by 4 bases and J by 7 bases, and 11 bases separated the two germline ends. CDR3 protein: CASSGLGGEQYF. The CDR3 nucleotides read TGTGCCAGCAGTGGGTTGGGCGGGGAGCAGTACTTC.

This clone was detected only a few times. The rearrangement uses TRBV7-2 and TRBJ2-1; TRBD2 agrees at 13 bases. The V gene end was trimmed by 0 bases and the J gene end by 4 bases; junction bases not matched to a gene: 12. CDR3 length: 20 amino acids. Germline V lookup: CDR1 SGHTA, CDR2 FQGNSA. The chain's CDR3 is CASSLALALLAGGYYNEQFF. The DNA of the CDR3 is TGTGCCAGCAGCTTAGCCCTCGCACTACTAGCGGGAGGGTATTACAATGAGCAGTTCTTC.

The chain recombines TRBV7-2 with TRBJ1-4; D is uncertain. V was pared by 7 bases and J by 0 bases, with 9 bases between. This CDR3 spans 14 amino acids. Germline-derived CDR1 and CDR2 are SGHTA and FQGNSA. CDR3 sequence (DNA): TGTGCCAGCACCCCCTTTGCAACTAATGAAAAACTGTTTTTT. This gives the protein CASTPFATNEKLFF.

V gene TRBV5-1 combines with J gene TRBJ2-1, with 7 bases that match TRBD2. Germline V lookup: CDR1 SGHRS, CDR2 YFSETQ. After removal of 0 bases from V and 4 bases from J, the junction contained 7 bases not matched to a gene. The CDR3 loop spans 16 amino acids. This CDR3 is CASSLEAGRAYNEQFF. In nucleotides, the CDR3 is TGCGCCAGCAGCTTGGAGGCGGGGAGGGCTTACAATGAGCAGTTCTTC.

The chain combines TRBV30 with TRBJ1-1, with D uncertain. The CDR3 has 11 amino acids. Germline loops: CDR1 GTSNPN, CDR2 SVGIG (reference sequence). Trimming left V 2 bases short and J 6 bases short, with 7 bases between. The CDR3 loop reads CAWSPRAEAFF. The CDR3 nucleotides read TGTGCCTGGAGTCCGAGAGCTGAAGCTTTCTTT.

The gene calls are TRBV7-6 and TRBJ1-6; TRBD1 aligns across 7 bases. The CDR3 sequence is 15 residues long. The junction had 9 bases not matched to a gene; V was cut back by 5 bases and J by 8 bases. Germline V gene data show CDR1 as SGHVS and CDR2 as FNYEAQ. In DNA, the CDR3 is TGTGCCAGCAGCCGAATAACAGGGGTGGATTCACCCCTCCACTTT. This translates into CASSRITGVDSPLHF.

The chain couples TRBV23-1 to TRBJ1-5, with TRBD1 as a possible D gene (5 bases). TRBV23-1 has ORF status, its function being uncertain. This CDR3 is built from 19 residues. V was clipped by 6 bases and J by 2 bases, with 26 bases between them. The CDR3 loop is CASRQLHHRGENGNQPQHF. In DNA, the CDR3 is TGCGCCAGCAGACAGTTGCACCACCGGGGGGAGAACGGCAATCAGCCCCAGCATTTT.

The CDR3 spells CASSDTLRGDTQYF. DNA for the CDR3: TGTGCCAGCAGCGATACCTTACGGGGAGATACGCAGTATTTT. The chain links TRBV7-9 to TRBJ2-3, with D perhaps TRBD2 (5 bases). Per the germline V gene, CDR1 is SEHNR and CDR2 is FQNEAQ (reference sequence). CDR3 length equals 14 residues. The V end was cut by 5 bases, the J end by 5 bases, with 14 bases between.

This sequence joins TRBV29-1 and TRBJ1-1; 9 bases agree with TRBD1. Trimming took 4 bases from V and 6 from J; bases not matched to a gene: 3. Germline CDR1 reads SQVTM; CDR2 reads ANQGSEA. This CDR3 has 12 residues. The CDR3 nucleotides read TGCAGCGTTGTACAGGGGGCTTCTGAAGCTTTCTTT. Protein: CSVVQGASEAFF.

The chain joins TRBV5-1 to TRBJ2-5, with no clear D. The ends were cut back, 6 bases at V and 1 base at J, with 13 bases in the middle. The CDR3 is 14 residues long. Germline CDR1 is SGHRS and CDR2 is YFSETQ. CDR3 sequence (DNA): TGCGCCAGCACGGGTCCGGAAACCCAAGAGACCCAGTACTTC. It is translated as CASTGPETQETQYF. Combining the CDR3 with reference TRBV5-1 and TRBJ2-5 gives the whole variable domain KAGVTQTPRYLIKTRGQQVTLSCSPISGHRSVSWYQQTPGQGLQFLFEYFSETQRNKGNFPGRFSGRQFSNSRSEMNVSTLELGDSALYLCASTGPETQETQYFGPGTRLLVL.

This clone was seen more than once but under ten times. The CDR3 DNA is TGTGCCAGCAGCCTTAGCATTGACGAAGCTTTCTTT. This gives the protein CASSLSIDEAFF. The chain uses TRBV2 and TRBJ1-1; D gene ambiguous. The CDR3 covers 12 residues. The germline CDR1 and CDR2 sequences are SNHLY and FYNNEI. Trimming removed 6 bases from V and 8 bases from J, with 13 bases in between. The complete variable domain, with remaining parts taken from reference TRBV2 and TRBJ1-1, reads EPEVTQTPSHQVTQMGQEVILRCVPISNHLYFYWYRQILGQKVEFLVSFYNNEISEKSEIFDDQFSVERPDGSNFTLKIRSTKLEDSAMYFCASSLSIDEAFFGQGTRLTVV.

The chain employs TRBV7-6 and TRBJ2-1; D is perhaps TRBD1 (5 bases). The ends were cut back, 1 base at V and 1 base at J, with 11 bases in the middle. The germline V gene encodes CDR1 SGHVS and CDR2 FNYEAQ. The CDR3 covers 16 residues. CDR3 sequence (DNA): TGTGCCAGCAGCTTAGAAGGGGTTAGGTCCTACAATGAGCAGTTCTTC. This sequence encodes CASSLEGVRSYNEQFF.

V gene TRBV28 combines with J gene TRBJ1-2; 7 bases are a match to TRBD1. The V segment lost 5 bases and the J segment 2 bases; nucleotides outside the gene matches: 2. Germline V gene sequence: CDR1 MDHEN, CDR2 SYDVKM. This CDR3 is built from 13 residues. The DNA of the CDR3 is TGTGCCAGCAGTCGGGGACAGAACTATGGCTACACCTTC. Residues: CASSRGQNYGYTF.

This clone has more than one count but fewer than ten. This chain links TRBV6-6 with TRBJ2-7; TRBD1 matches at 8 bases. This CDR3 has 16 amino acids. Per germline, CDR1 MNHNY and CDR2 SVGAGI (reference sequence). V gave up 5 bases and J gave up 4 bases; unmatched junction bases: 13. The CDR3 DNA reads TGTGCCAGCAGTCCGACCCACGGACAGGGCTTATACGAGCAGTACTTC. Its protein product is CASSPTHGQGLYEQYF.

The chain recombines TRBV5-6 with TRBJ2-7; D is possibly TRBD1 (5 bases). V dropped 4 bases and J dropped 2 bases, with 10 bases sitting between them. Germline V lookup: CDR1 SGHDT, CDR2 YYEEEE. The CDR3 runs 13 residues. This CDR3 reads CASSLTDTYEQYF. In DNA, the CDR3 is TGTGCCAGCAGCCTGACAGACACCTACGAGCAGTACTTC. Full variable domain (remainder filled in from reference TRBV5-6 and TRBJ2-7): DAGVTQSPTHLIKTRGQQVTLRCSPKSGHDTVSWYQQALGQGPQFIFQYYEEEERQRGNFPDRFSGHQFPNYSSELNVNALLLGDSALYLCASSLTDTYEQYFGPGTRLTVT.

The V gene is TRBV7-3, the J gene TRBJ2-1, with 8 bases identical to TRBD2. Germline CDR1 and CDR2: SGHTA and FQGTGA. Unmatched junction bases numbered 7, after V lost 5 bases and J lost 7 bases. The CDR3 has 14 residues. Here the CDR3 reads CASSPRTSQNEQFF. The CDR3 DNA follows: TGTGCCAGCAGCCCAAGGACTAGCCAGAATGAGCAGTTCTTC.

This clone was counted between two and nine times. The V and J genes are TRBV6-1 and TRBJ2-5; 9 positions agree with TRBD2. The germline gives CDR1 MNHNS, CDR2 SASEGT. V shed 10 bases, J shed 4 bases, and the junction held 10 bases outside the gene matches. CDR3 length equals 14 residues. CDR3 DNA sequence: TGTGCCACCGCAACGCGGGGGGGCGGAGAGACCCAGTACTTC. Amino acids: CATATRGGGETQYF.